Reported below is one TCR beta chain. Its antigen is currently not known. No qualities accompany the bases; no much larger clone lies one base away. These data belong to a study of hypomethylating agent response in myelodysplastic syndrome (dated by TCRdb to 2020 to 2023). Study-wide context: Patients were treated with the hypomethylating agents azacitidine (about 70% of the 11) or decitabine (3 of 11). Six or seven patients had a response of complete response or hematologic improvement, and five patients did not respond. The cohort included under 10 male and 2 female myelodysplastic syndrome patients. Response was defined as complete response or hematologic improvement, and patients who met neither criterion were classified as non-responders. The mutation found most frequently was TET2, which appeared in about 45% of the 11 patients. A mean patient age of about 70 +/- 6 years was recorded, and a diploid cytogenetic profile was observed most commonly.

From the cysteine through the phenylalanine, the CDR3 covers 16 amino acids. Only CDR3 DNA is held: 48 bases, read in frame from base 1. Trimmed from V: 0 bases; trimmed from J: 6 bases; junction bases lacking a gene match: 5. Reading the germline V gene gives CDR1 LGHNA and CDR2 YNFKEQ. The library relied on the immunoSEQ multiplex PCR assay. Survey resolution was used, with two replicates of about 200 ng each, totaling about 400 ng of DNA per sample. Using multiplex PCR primers aimed at V and J genes, the hsTCRB kit picked up rearranged TCRB sequences in genomic DNA. To amplify the CDR3 region, the first PCR ran for roughly 31 cycles with the QIAGEN Multiplex PCR Kit. A second PCR of around 8 cycles attached sample barcodes and Illumina adapters to each replicate. Pooled libraries were quantified with a QuantStudio 6 and the KAPA library quantification kit. Around 16 pM of pooled libraries was sequenced on an Illumina MiSeq using 156-cycle single-end reads and a 15-cycle index read. The study's own analysis went as follows. VDJdb annotation flagged under 2% of 150,000 to 200,000 unique clonotypes as previously reported viral-epitope-specific. The immunoSEQ Data Assistant and immunoSEQ Analyzer turned the raw reads into TCRB repertoires that were normalized and annotated. Clonotype analysis used the immunarch R package version 0.6.5 and BioAnalyzer. Every repertoire was downsampled to the clone count of the smallest repertoire before richness was estimated. Fisher's exact tests classified clonotypes as expanded, contracted or novel, with novel meaning zero frequency before treatment. Significantly changed CDR3 beta sequences were clustered with GLIPH2 at simulation_depth=1000 and kmer_min_depth=3, and CDR3s shorter than five residues were left out. Here the immuneACCESS table is served through TCRdb, limited to in-frame sequences with V and J called. Missing clones are a known gap in these copies; in checked studies unresolved V genes cover under half, and the rest lacks a known reason. The DNA gave D and trimming, while V, J and clone size come from that table. This sample gives approximately 4,400 clones in total; approximately 82% of them show up just once. The biggest ten clones account for 18% of the sample.

T-cell subsets were not sorted, and bulk bone marrow was analyzed instead. Bone marrow from over 10 myelodysplastic syndrome patients was immunosequenced for TCR beta CDR3 regions before and after hypomethylating agent therapy. For longitudinal repertoire tracking, a baseline bone marrow plus two to three bone marrows at different post-treatment timepoints were contributed by each patient. Whole bone marrow served as the source for genomic DNA extraction, with DNA quality checked using TapeStation, NanoDrop OneC and PicoGreen assays. General study outcomes and caveats: Possible recognition of novel MDS antigens by the shared GLIPH2 clusters was not confirmed, and experimental validation of that possible recognition is needed. Richness, rarefaction diversity and clonality did not change significantly after hypomethylating agent treatment, across all patients or within response groups. Only 11 patients were analyzed, making the cohort small. The healthy control donors were not matched in age to the MDS patients, and this mismatch could have affected the comparison between MDS and healthy donors. Novel clonotypes were found to emerge more often in responders, whereas more contracted clonotypes were observed in non-responders after treatment.

The material was bone marrow, obtained before or after starting hypomethylating agent treatment for myelodysplastic syndrome (not recorded which). The rearranged chain carries TRBV4-2 and TRBJ2-1, with 10 junctional bases fitting TRBD1. The clonotype comes from a human donor with myelodysplastic syndrome. The CDR3 amino acid sequence is: CASSQDLGQGRNEQFF. The nucleotide sequence reads TGTGCCAGCAGCCAAGATTTGGGACAGGGGCGCAATGAGCAGTTCTTC.